Below, 18 T cell receptor beta chains from the same sample are listed, as sequenced in a study of immune evolution from preneoplasia to lung adenocarcinoma. Sequenced by immunoSEQ multiplex PCR; TCRdb stores in-frame clones only, minus some. The sample includes about 8,200 clones, more than 70% of them seen just once. Sample: FFPE adjacent normal lung tissue. These receptors were taken from a person between 70 and 80 years old with lung adenocarcinoma.

The V call is TRBV6-5, the J call TRBJ2-3, with D tentatively TRBD2 (6 bases). Trimming pared 2 bases from V and 4 bases from J, leaving 16 bases between. Germline CDR1 MNHEY, CDR2 SVGAGI. The CDR3 spans 16 residues. CDR3 nucleotide sequence: TGTGCCAGCAGTTACAGTACTCCCCCGGGGGCAGATACGCAGTATTTT. It yields the protein CASSYSTPPGADTQYF.

The CDR3 loop reads CASSKNGYTEAFF. The DNA of the CDR3 is TGTGCCAGCAGCAAAAATGGGTACACTGAAGCTTTCTTT. This chain uses TRBV6-5 with TRBJ1-1; unclear D gene. Per germline, CDR1 MNHEY and CDR2 SVGAGI. The V gene lost 6 bases and the J gene lost 3 bases, with 11 bases spanning the gap. The CDR3 runs to 13 residues.

This rearrangement joins TRBV30 to TRBJ1-1; D uncertain. Trimming shortened V by 5 bases and J by 0 bases, and 10 bases separated the two germline ends. The CDR3 spans 13 residues. Germline CDR1 GTSNPN, CDR2 SVGIG (reference sequence). The CDR3 region has the DNA TGTGCCTGGGATCCCGGGGTGAACACTGAAGCTTTCTTT. Translated: CAWDPGVNTEAFF.

The rearrangement joins TRBV5-1 to TRBJ2-3; 9 bases match TRBD1. The V and J ends lost 2 bases and 1 base, in that order; junction bases with no gene match: 5. CDR1 SGHRS and CDR2 YFSETQ come from the germline V gene. The CDR3 sequence is 16 residues long. Here the CDR3 DNA reads TGCGCCAGCAGCTTACAACGACAGGGGGGCACAGATACGCAGTATTTT. It specifies CASSLQRQGGTDTQYF.

This clone was seen a handful of times. V and J are TRBV11-3 and TRBJ2-7; D possibly corresponds to TRBD2 (5 bases). Germline lookup yields CDR1 SGHNT and CDR2 YENEEA. V was cut by 4 bases and J by 2 bases, with 15 bases left in between. The CDR3 extends over 15 amino acids. The CDR3 here is CASSSTGLATYEQYF. DNA for the CDR3: TGTGCCAGCAGCTCGACTGGCCTAGCAACCTACGAGCAGTACTTC.

This clone was found a few times. The chain recombines TRBV28 with TRBJ2-7; D is unclear. This CDR3 has 15 residues. Per the germline V gene, CDR1 is MDHEN and CDR2 is SYDVKM. Trimming pared 4 bases from V and 2 bases from J, leaving 15 bases between. DNA of the CDR3: TGTGCCAGCAGTTGGGCCCGGAACAGCCCCTACGAGCAGTACTTC. Protein: CASSWARNSPYEQYF.

The genes are TRBV14 and TRBJ2-1; 8 bases agree with TRBD2. The V gene's germline CDR1 is SGHDN and CDR2 FVKESK. This CDR3 is 16 amino acids long. J gave up 10 bases and V 4 bases, and 15 bases lay outside the gene matches. CDR3 residues: CASSLPGLVSLREQFF. For the CDR3, the DNA is TGTGCCAGCAGCCTCCCGGGACTAGTATCCCTCAGGGAGCAGTTCTTC.

This clone was counted a few times. V gene TRBV15 combines with J gene TRBJ1-6; TRBD1 is a possible D gene (5 bases). Germline lookup yields CDR1 LNHNV and CDR2 YYDKDF (reference sequence). Between the trimmed V and J ends, which lost 0 bases and 2 bases, there was a span of 8 bases. This CDR3 has 16 amino acids. This CDR3 is CATSREGHPYNSPLHF. In DNA form, the CDR3 reads TGTGCCACCAGCAGAGAGGGGCACCCCTATAATTCACCCCTCCACTTT. Combining the CDR3 with reference TRBV15 and TRBJ1-6 gives the whole variable domain DAMVIQNPRYQVTQFGKPVTLSCSQTLNHNVMYWYQQKSSQAPKLLFHYYDKDFNNEADTPDNFQSRRPNTSFCFLDIRSPGLGDTAMYLCATSREGHPYNSPLHFGNGTRLTVT.

The rearrangement joins TRBV5-6 to TRBJ2-5; D is ambiguous. CDR1 is SGHDT, CDR2 YYEEEE, per germline. Trimming removed 4 bases from V and 1 base from J, with 11 bases in between. This CDR3 has 14 residues. The CDR3 region has the DNA TGTGCCAGCAGCCCGGTCGCGGTCCAAGAGACCCAGTACTTC. Its translation: CASSPVAVQETQYF.

The chain employs TRBV28 and TRBJ1-1; no definite D call. CDR3 length: 11 amino acids. V lost 3 bases to trimming and J lost 11 bases, with 10 bases between them. From germline, CDR1 is MDHEN and CDR2 SYDVKM. In nucleotides, the CDR3 is TGTGCCAGCAGTTTTTTGGGCGACGCTTTCTTT. Encoded protein: CASSFLGDAFF.

The V and J genes are TRBV7-9 and TRBJ1-1; D remains unclear. Germline-derived CDR1 and CDR2 are SEHNR and FQNEAQ (reference sequence). V was cut by 4 bases and J by 5 bases, with 5 bases left in between. The CDR3 is 11 residues long. DNA of the CDR3: TGTGCCAGCAGCTCCACAACTGAAGCTTTCTTT. Its protein product is CASSSTTEAFF.

This chain connects TRBV28 to TRBJ1-2; 7 bases match TRBD1. Germline V CDR1 and CDR2: MDHEN, SYDVKM. The trim removed 1 base at V and 2 bases at J, leaving 7 bases unmatched. The length of the CDR3 is 16 residues. CDR3 in amino acids: CASSLSPRQGNYGYTF. CDR3 bases: TGTGCCAGCAGTTTATCTCCGAGACAGGGAAACTATGGCTACACCTTC.

This chain uses TRBV28 with TRBJ2-7; TRBD2 matches at 11 bases. This CDR3 has 14 residues. CDR1 is MDHEN, CDR2 SYDVKM, per germline. With 7 bases clipped from V and 6 bases from J, the junction kept 8 bases outside the gene matches. The CDR3 region is CASTLSSGGTEQYF. The CDR3 region has the DNA TGTGCCAGCACACTTTCTAGCGGGGGGACCGAGCAGTACTTC.

The chain carries TRBV14 and TRBJ1-1; unclear D gene. The V and J ends lost 5 bases and 3 bases respectively, with 10 bases between them. CDR1 is SGHDN, CDR2 FVKESK, per germline. This CDR3 is built from 13 residues. CDR3 sequence reads: CASSSSGDTEAFF. The CDR3 DNA sequence: TGTGCCAGCAGCTCCTCGGGCGACACTGAAGCTTTCTTT.

The rearrangement links TRBV9 to TRBJ2-1; D might be TRBD2 (5 bases). The length of the CDR3 is 14 residues. The germline V and J ends were trimmed by 0 bases and 3 bases, with 7 bases remaining between them. From germline, CDR1 is SGDLS and CDR2 YYNGEE. The CDR3, as DNA: TGTGCCAGCAGCGTAGCGGGGAGCTACAATGAGCAGTTCTTC. It translates to CASSVAGSYNEQFF.

This chain connects TRBV2 to TRBJ2-7, with 10 bases aligning to TRBD1. V dropped 10 bases and J dropped 4; count of bases not matched to a gene: 4. Germline lookup yields CDR1 SNHLY and CDR2 FYNNEI. This CDR3 comprises 12 residues. This CDR3 reads CATPGQGYEQYF. CDR3 nucleotides: TGTGCCACCCCGGGACAGGGGTACGAGCAGTACTTC.

This clone showed up just a few times. This chain links TRBV18 with TRBJ2-7; D may be TRBD1 or TRBD2 (5 bases each). This CDR3 contains 16 residues. V was shortened by 2 bases and J by 1 base, with 15 bases between the two germline ends. Germline lookup yields CDR1 KGHSH and CDR2 LQKENI. The CDR3 here is CASSPYSGTASYEQYF. For the CDR3, the DNA is TGTGCCAGCTCACCATATTCCGGGACGGCTTCCTACGAGCAGTACTTC.

The genes are TRBV27 and TRBJ2-1; unclear D gene. Germline V gene sequence: CDR1 MNHEY, CDR2 SMNVEV (reference sequence). Trimming stripped 2 bases from V and 6 bases from J, with 8 bases between. The CDR3 is made up of 13 amino acids. The CDR3 spells CASSLLVGNEQFF. CDR3 coding DNA: TGTGCCAGCAGTTTACTTGTCGGCAATGAGCAGTTCTTC.